What follows is one T cell receptor beta chain and its context. As yet, its antigen is unknown. The source of the sample is a study of shared clonotypes between healthy human individuals. Study-level results: Across a handful of donors, naive CD4 shared 5% to 5.5%, naive CD8 more than 3%, memory CD4 over 2%, memory CD8 about 0.4%.

TCRdb keeps only in-frame clones here, not all; method: immunoSEQ multiplex PCR. This sample has more than 2,000,000 clones, with around nine tenths found just once. This CDR3 contains 14 residues. V dropped 5 bases and J dropped 4 bases, with 12 bases sitting between them. The germline CDR1 and CDR2 sequences are MDHEN and SYDVKM. The source material was naive CD4+ T cells sorted from blood. Subset indicated: CD45RA+ positively selected. This chain links TRBV28 with TRBJ1-3; unclear D gene. The sequence derives from a man younger than 35 in good health. The CDR3 region has the DNA TGTGCCAGCAGTCCTTCCTGGTCCGGAAACACCATATATTTT. Residues: CASSPSWSGNTIYF.